This is a list of T cell receptor beta chains from one sample in a study of blood T cells in healthy people across ages. TCRdb fed the 5' RACE reads into MiXCR, producing one record per CDR3 protein. This table has 1.5 million or so distinct CDR3 sequences, approximately 38% appearing once. The sequenced sample was blood. The receptors here all came from a woman between 18 and 30 years old in good health. Each CDR3 is given with its conserved first and last residue. The D gene is left open where the match is weak. For some rows the clone size is stated as once, few or many, or as a class when expanded; others skip it.

CDR3 DNA	CDR3 protein	clone size	J gene	V gene	D gene
TGTGCCAGCAGCGCAGAGATCAATCAGCCCCAGCATTTT	CASSAEINQPQHF	-	TRBJ1-5	TRBV11-2	-
TGTGCCAGCAGCGGGACAGATAAAAATTCACCCCTCCACTTT	CASSGTDKNSPLHF	-	TRBJ1-6	TRBV7-2	TRBD1
TGTGCCAGCAGCTTGGGATCCCAGGGACACCACTATGGCTGCACCTTC	CASSLGSQGHHYGCTF	-	TRBJ1-2	TRBV6-5	-
TGCGCCAGCAGTGACCCACAAAATCGGGACCGTGAATGTGAGCAGTTCTTC	CASSDPQNRDRECEQFF	-	TRBJ2-1	TRBV10-2	-
TGTGCCAGCAGTTTACCCTCCCCCTACGAGCAGTACTTC	CASSLPSPYEQYF	few	TRBJ2-7	TRBV28	-
TGTGCCAGCAGCCCCAACAGGGCTGATTCACCCCTCCACTTT	CASSPNRADSPLHF	few	TRBJ1-6	TRBV7-2	-
TGTGCTGGGCGAACTGACAGATACAATGAGCAGTTCTTC	CAGRTDRYNEQFF	-	TRBJ2-1	TRBV12-5	-
TGTGCCAGCAGCCAAGACTACGGGGGAGCCAAAAACATTCAGTACTTC	CASSQDYGGAKNIQYF	-	TRBJ2-4	TRBV4-2	-
TGTGCCAGCAGTTTATCAGGCAGGGACGAGCAGTACTTC	CASSLSGRDEQYF	once	TRBJ2-7	TRBV27	-
TGTGCCAGCTCCTTAGGGAGGTACTACGAGCAGTACTTC	CASSLGRYYEQYF	many	TRBJ2-7	TRBV27	-
TGTGCCAGCAGTGAAAGGTCGGCCCGAGCCGGCTATGGCTACACCTTC	CASSERSARAGYGYTF	few	TRBJ1-2	TRBV2	-
TGTGCCAGCAGCCAAGGGACTAGCGGGGCTTATGAGAAGTTCTTC	CASSQGTSGAYEKFF	-	TRBJ2-1	TRBV3-1	TRBD2
TGTGCCAGCAGTACCGTGATCGGGGGAGTCACAGATACGCAGTATTTT	CASSTVIGGVTDTQYF	-	TRBJ2-3	TRBV6-2/TRBV6-3	-
TGTGCCAGCAGCTTAGCGCTACTAGCGGGAAACAATGAGCAGTTCTTC	CASSLALLAGNNEQFF	once	TRBJ2-1	TRBV7-2	TRBD2
TGTGCCAGCAGCCAAGAGGTCGAGGGGGCCAAGTCCTACGAGCAGTACTTC	CASSQEVEGAKSYEQYF	-	TRBJ2-7	TRBV3-1	TRBD1
TGTGCCAGCAGCCCCGGGGCTCTCCACGAGCAGTACTTC	CASSPGALHEQYF	-	TRBJ2-7	TRBV7-8	-
TGCGCCAGCAGCTTGGGGTCCCCACTACTAGCGCCCCGGGCCCCCTACGAGCAGTACTTC	CASSLGSPLLAPRAPYEQYF	-	TRBJ2-7	TRBV5-1	TRBD2
TGTGCCAGCAGCCCCCGTCAGGGGACCTACTCCTACGAGCAGTACTTC	CASSPRQGTYSYEQYF	few	TRBJ2-7	TRBV14	-
TGCAGTACGAGGAAACAGGGGGTCCACCAGCCCCAGCATTTT	CSTRKQGVHQPQHF	-	TRBJ1-5	TRBV20-1	TRBD1
TGTGCCATCAGTGAGTCTGTAGAGAACACCGGGGAGCTGTTTTTT	CAISESVENTGELFF	-	TRBJ2-2	TRBV10-3	-
TGTGCCAGCAGTTGGGCCCCGGGGAGCGCCCAAGAGACCCAGTACTTC	CASSWAPGSAQETQYF	-	TRBJ2-5	TRBV6-5	-
TGTGCCAGCAGTGACCCGGGACAGGGGGTCCAAGAGACCCAGTACTTC	CASSDPGQGVQETQYF	few	TRBJ2-5	TRBV25-1	TRBD1
TGCGCCAGCAGTATAAGCGGGAGGGCCGGGACAGATACGCAGTATTTT	CASSISGRAGTDTQYF	-	TRBJ2-3	TRBV5-1	TRBD2
TGTGCCGGCAGTGAAAGGGGCGAGCAGTACTTC	CAGSERGEQYF	-	TRBJ2-7	TRBV25-1	-
-	CASSFGPGSSSYEQYF	-	TRBJ2-7	TRBV27	-
TGTGCCTGGAGTGCCGACGGGGGCCCGGACTACGAGCAGTACTTC	CAWSADGGPDYEQYF	-	TRBJ2-7	TRBV30	-
TGCAGTGCTAGAGATATGAGGGGGTTTAGCACAGATACGCAGTATTTT	CSARDMRGFSTDTQYF	-	TRBJ2-3	TRBV20-1	-
TGCGCCAGCAGCCAGCGGTTCATAGCCAAAAACATTCAGTACTTC	CASSQRFIAKNIQYF	-	TRBJ2-4	TRBV4-1	-
TGCGCCAGCAGCTTGGTCCAGGGGCTGCGGGGCTACACCTTC	CASSLVQGLRGYTF	few	TRBJ1-2	TRBV5-1	-
TGCAGCGTTGAAGACGGCAGGGGTGAGCAGTTCTTC	CSVEDGRGEQFF	many	TRBJ2-1	TRBV29-1	-
TGTGCCAGCAGTGTGCAGCTAGCGGCATACGAGCAGTACTTC	CASSVQLAAYEQYF	-	TRBJ2-7	TRBV12-3/TRBV12-4	TRBD2
TGTGCCATCAAAAATAGCTTCGGCAATGAGCAGTTCTTC	CAIKNSFGNEQFF	few	TRBJ2-1	TRBV10-3	-
TGTGCCAGCAGAATAGGCGACAGGCCCTCCTACGAGCAGTACTTC	CASRIGDRPSYEQYF	-	TRBJ2-7	TRBV6-5	-
TGTGCCAGCAGCCGGGGGACTAGCGGGGGTAAAAAGACCCAGTACTTC	CASSRGTSGGKKTQYF	-	TRBJ2-5	TRBV7-2	TRBD2
TGTGCCAGCAGCTTAGGGACAGAGTTCTACAATGAGCAGTTCTTC	CASSLGTEFYNEQFF	-	TRBJ2-1	TRBV11-3	-
TGTGCCAGCAGCTTGTCTCCGGGACAGAGACTTGGTGGCTACACCTTC	CASSLSPGQRLGGYTF	-	TRBJ1-2	TRBV5-5	TRBD1
TGTTCTATTGCGCGAGGAGGTGAGCAGTTCTTC	CSIARGGEQFF	many	TRBJ2-1	TRBV6-6	-
TGTGCCAGCAGTTCATCCGGACTAGCGTTTACCGGGGAGCTGTTTTTT	CASSSSGLAFTGELFF	-	TRBJ2-2	TRBV28	TRBD2
TGTGCCAGCAGTTCCCCTTTGTCAGCCCAGTACTTC	CASSSPLSAQYF	-	TRBJ2-5	TRBV12-3/TRBV12-4	-
TGTGCCAGCAGCCAAGATCTTAGCGAGTACTATGGCTACACCTTC	CASSQDLSEYYGYTF	-	TRBJ1-2	TRBV4-2	-
TGTGCCAGCTCCCGACTAGCGGGAGAATACAATGAGCAGTTCTTC	CASSRLAGEYNEQFF	few	TRBJ2-1	TRBV18	TRBD2
TGTGCCAGCAGCCTCAGCGAGGGGTTGACCTACGAGCAGTACTTC	CASSLSEGLTYEQYF	-	TRBJ2-7	TRBV21-1	-
TGCAGTGCTAGTGCCCCCCGCCCGCAATACAATGAGCAGTTCTTC	CSASAPRPQYNEQFF	few	TRBJ2-1	TRBV20-1	-
TGTGCCAGCAGACAACTAGCGGGGGGTCATAACATTCAGTACTTC	CASRQLAGGHNIQYF	once	TRBJ2-4	TRBV2	TRBD2
TGTGCCATCACCGGGACTAGCGGTTACGAGCGGTACTTC	CAITGTSGYERYF	-	TRBJ2-7	TRBV10-3	TRBD2
TGTGCCAGCAGCTTAATTAGCGGGAGTAGTAATGAGCAGTTCTTC	CASSLISGSSNEQFF	many	TRBJ2-1	TRBV11-2	TRBD2
TGTGCCAGCGACAGGGGACACACCGGGGAGCTGTTTTTT	CASDRGHTGELFF	-	TRBJ2-2	TRBV6-2/TRBV6-3	TRBD1
TGTGCCAGCAGAGCCGACAGGGGGGGGAATTCACCCCTCCACTTT	CASRADRGGNSPLHF	-	TRBJ1-6	TRBV7-9	TRBD1
TGCAGTGCCCCTGGGAGCAATGAGCAGTACTTC	CSAPGSNEQYF	-	TRBJ2-7	TRBV20-1	-
TGCAGCGTTGAAGAGACAGCCTCTGGGGAGCAGTACTTC	CSVEETASGEQYF	many	TRBJ2-7	TRBV29-1	-
TGTGCCAGCAGGCCCGGGACGTACAATGAGCAGTTCTTC	CASRPGTYNEQFF	few	TRBJ2-1	TRBV12-3/TRBV12-4	-
TGTGCCAGCAGTTCGACCCGTCCGCGACAGGGGTTCGATAATTCACCCCTCCACTTT	CASSSTRPRQGFDNSPLHF	-	TRBJ1-6	TRBV27	TRBD1
TGTGCCAGCAGGGCGGGCAGCTTAGCCAAAAACATTCAGTACTTC	CASRAGSLAKNIQYF	-	TRBJ2-4	TRBV21-1	-
TGCGCCAGCAGCGTGACGACAGATACGCAGTATTTT	CASSVTTDTQYF	few	TRBJ2-3	TRBV5-1	-
TGCGCCAGCAGTACTGAAGGGGGCGAGCAGTTCTTC	CASSTEGGEQFF	-	TRBJ2-1	TRBV10-1	TRBD1
TGTGCCAGCAGCCTTGGCGGCAGGGTCCACACCGGGGAGCTGTTTTTT	CASSLGGRVHTGELFF	-	TRBJ2-2	TRBV28	-
TGTGCCAGCAGACTTATGCCCCTCGGACAGGGGGATTCACCCCTCCACTTT	CASRLMPLGQGDSPLHF	once	TRBJ1-6	TRBV28	TRBD1